This T cell receptor beta chain was obtained from a study of Graves' ophthalmopathy and Graves' hyperthyroidism. General observations from the study: A model built from 13 signatures distinguished ophthalmopathy from stable hyperthyroidism with 85% to 90% sensitivity and 81.08% specificity.

Amplifying from RNA transcripts, the study obtained TCR beta CDR3 regions. Second-round multiplex PCR came after a first-round RT-PCR that employed HTBI primers. Using its own MiXCR run on the multiplex PCR reads, TCRdb lists one record per CDR3 protein. The sample consists of 500,000 to 800,000 distinct CDR3 sequences, 35% to 45% of them appearing once. The CDR3 extends over 13 amino acids. V lost 7 bases and J lost 5, with 14 bases in between. The study excluded patients with other autoimmune diseases, uncontrolled infections, pregnancy or lactation. This clonotype was detected many times. Its target is unknown.

The receptor comes from an adult man with Graves' ophthalmopathy. The rearrangement joins TRBV12-3 or TRBV12-4 to TRBJ1-1, with D possibly matching TRBD1 (6 bases). The sample was peripheral blood. CDR3 in amino acids: CASTHPRGTEAFF. The CDR3 DNA is TGTGCCAGCACCCACCCCAGGGGTACTGAAGCTTTCTTT.